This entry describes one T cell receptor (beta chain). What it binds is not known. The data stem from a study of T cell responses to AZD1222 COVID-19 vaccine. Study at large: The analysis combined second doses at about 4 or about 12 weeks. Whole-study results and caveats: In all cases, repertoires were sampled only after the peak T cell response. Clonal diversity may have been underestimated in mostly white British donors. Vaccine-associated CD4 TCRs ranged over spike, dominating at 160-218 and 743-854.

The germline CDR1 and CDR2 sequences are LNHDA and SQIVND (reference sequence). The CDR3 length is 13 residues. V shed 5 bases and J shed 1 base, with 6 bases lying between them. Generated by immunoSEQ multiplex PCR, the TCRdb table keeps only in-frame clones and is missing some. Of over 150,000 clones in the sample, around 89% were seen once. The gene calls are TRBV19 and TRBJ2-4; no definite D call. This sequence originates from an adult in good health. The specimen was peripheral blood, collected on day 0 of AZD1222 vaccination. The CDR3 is CASSQGAKNIQYF. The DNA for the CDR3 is TGTGCCAGTAGTCAAGGGGCCAAAAACATTCAGTACTTC.